The rows below give T cell receptor beta chains drawn from one sample of a study of CD8 T cells in ankylosing spondylitis. MiXCR was run by TCRdb on the 5' RACE reads, yielding one entry per CDR3 protein. Here the sample spans some 800,000 distinct CDR3 sequences, approximately 12% being singletons. Sequences were obtained from blood, either unsorted or a sorted T cell fraction (not recorded which). The source is a male donor with ankylosing spondylitis. Each CDR3 is given with its conserved first and last residue. A D gene is named only where the DNA matches it firmly. A clone size is listed for some rows: how often the clone was seen (once, few, many), or a class if it is expanded.

J,V,size,D,CDR3,DNA
TRBJ2-5,TRBV20-1,-,TRBD2,CSVGPGGRETQYF,TGCAGTGTAGGCCCGGGGGGGAGGGAGACCCAGTACTTC
TRBJ2-7,TRBV10-3,few,-,CATRGGTYEQYF,TGTGCCACCAGGGGGGGGACCTACGAGCAGTACTTC
TRBJ2-7,TRBV5-1,many,-,CASSFDHESEQYF,TGCGCCAGCAGCTTTGATCACGAAAGCGAGCAGTACTTC
TRBJ2-2,TRBV27,few,-,CASSLKGGVTGELFF,TGTGCCAGCAGTTTAAAGGGGGGGGTCACCGGGGAGCTGTTTTTT
TRBJ1-6,TRBV6-4,-,TRBD1,CASSARTGGGSPLHF,TGTGCCAGCAGTGCTAGAACAGGGGGCGGTTCACCCCTCCACTTT
TRBJ2-7,TRBV29-1,few,-,CSVVGFPYEQYF,TGCAGCGTTGTAGGGTTCCCCTACGAGCAGTACTTC
TRBJ1-6,TRBV12-3/TRBV12-4,-,-,CASASRGGLYSPLHF,TGTGCCAGCGCCTCTAGAGGGGGGCTTTACTCACCCCTCCACTTT
TRBJ2-1,TRBV20-1,-,-,CSARDETDNEQFF,TGCAGTGCTAGAGATGAGACTGACAATGAGCAGTTCTTC
TRBJ2-2,TRBV12-3/TRBV12-4,-,TRBD2,CASSSLAGVSGELFF,TGTGCCAGCAGCAGCCTAGCGGGAGTGTCCGGGGAGCTGTTTTTT
TRBJ1-5,TRBV5-1,few,TRBD1,CASSSGQDGDQPQHF,TGCGCCAGCAGCTCCGGACAGGATGGGGACCAGCCCCAGCATTTT
TRBJ2-2,TRBV19,-,-,CASSMFWQGGTGELFF,TGTGCCAGTAGTATGTTCTGGCAGGGGGGCACCGGGGAGCTGTTTTTT
TRBJ2-7,TRBV5-6,-,-,CASSLFYSSYEQYF,TGTGCCAGCAGCTTGTTTTATAGCTCCTACGAGCAGTACTTC
TRBJ2-7,TRBV20-1,-,TRBD2,CSAKTSGRSSYEQYF,TGCAGTGCTAAGACTAGCGGGAGGAGCTCCTACGAGCAGTACTTC
TRBJ1-1,TRBV7-9,-,-,CASSYRVYTEAFF,TGTGCCAGCAGCTACAGGGTGTACACTGAAGCTTTCTTT
TRBJ2-3,TRBV4-2,-,-,CASSQEWGGLSTDTQYF,TGTGCCAGCAGCCAAGAGTGGGGCGGACTTAGCACAGATACGCAGTATTTT
TRBJ1-2,TRBV15,many,-,CATSSHRDRYQYGYTF,TGTGCCACCAGCAGCCATCGGGACCGCTATCAATACGGCTACACCTTC
TRBJ1-6,TRBV12-3/TRBV12-4,few,TRBD1,CASSIGGGNSPLHF,TGTGCCAGCAGCATAGGGGGCGGTAATTCACCCCTCCACTTT
TRBJ1-2,TRBV5-1,many,-,CASTEPGADGYTF,TGCGCCAGCACCGAACCAGGGGCGGATGGCTACACCTTC